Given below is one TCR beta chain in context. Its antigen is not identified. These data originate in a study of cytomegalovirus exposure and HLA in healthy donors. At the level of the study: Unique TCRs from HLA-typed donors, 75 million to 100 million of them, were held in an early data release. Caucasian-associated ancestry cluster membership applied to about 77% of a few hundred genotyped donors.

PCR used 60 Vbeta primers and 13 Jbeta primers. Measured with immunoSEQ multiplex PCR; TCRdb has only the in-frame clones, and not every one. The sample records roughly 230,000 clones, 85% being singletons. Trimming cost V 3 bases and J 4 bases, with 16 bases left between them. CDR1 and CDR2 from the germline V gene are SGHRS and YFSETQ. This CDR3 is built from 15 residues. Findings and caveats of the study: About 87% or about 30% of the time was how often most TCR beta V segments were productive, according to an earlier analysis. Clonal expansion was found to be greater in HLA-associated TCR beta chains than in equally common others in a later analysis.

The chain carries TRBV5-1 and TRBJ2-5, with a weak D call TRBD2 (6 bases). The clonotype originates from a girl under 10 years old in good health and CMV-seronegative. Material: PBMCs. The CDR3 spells CASSWRAGRIETQYF. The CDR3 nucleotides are TGCGCCAGCAGCTGGCGGGCAGGGAGGATAGAGACCCAGTACTTC.